These T cell receptor beta chains were read from a single sample in a study of blood T cell repertoires in COVID-19. TCRdb's copy holds only in-frame clones and misses some; the assay was immunoSEQ multiplex PCR. The table has 200,000 to 250,000 clones, less than 85% seen once. Sequenced: peripheral blood. All receptors come from a woman older than 75 with acute or convalescent COVID-19. Both conserved end residues are part of each CDR3. The D gene is left open where the match is weak. Size is stated for part of the rows, as once, few or many counts, or as a class when the clone is expanded.

clone_size | j_call | cdr3_length | d_call | v_call | cdr3_aa | cdr3_nt
once | TRBJ1-2 | 14 | TRBD1 | TRBV19 | CASNHYRGGYGYTF | TGTGCCAGTAATCACTACAGGGGTGGCTATGGCTACACCTTC
. | TRBJ1-6 | 15 | . | TRBV6-2/TRBV6-3 | CASSYSEPYNSPLHF | TGTGCCAGCAGTTACTCGGAGCCCTATAATTCACCCCTCCACTTT
once | TRBJ1-3 | 15 | . | TRBV3-1/TRBV3-2 | CASSLKGDPGNTIYF | TGTGCCAGCAGCCTAAAGGGGGATCCTGGAAACACCATATATTTT
. | TRBJ2-7 | 14 | . | TRBV3-1/TRBV3-2 | CASSQGHRSYEQYF | TGTGCCAGCAGTCAGGGGCACCGCTCCTACGAGCAGTACTTC
. | TRBJ1-2 | 14 | TRBD1 | TRBV4-2 | CASSHDRADYGYTF | TGTGCCAGCAGCCACGACAGGGCGGACTATGGCTACACCTTC
. | TRBJ2-7 | 14 | TRBD1 | TRBV28 | CASRSGTGAYEQYF | TGTGCCAGCAGGTCCGGGACAGGCGCCTACGAGCAGTACTTC
. | TRBJ2-3 | 13 | . | TRBV18 | CASSPSSTDTQYF | TGTGCCAGCTCACCTTCTAGCACAGATACGCAGTATTTT
. | TRBJ2-5 | 12 | . | TRBV5-1 | CASSLAGETQYF | TGCGCCAGCAGCTTGGCCGGAGAGACCCAGTACTTC
few | TRBJ1-1 | 14 | TRBD1 | TRBV6-1 | CASSEPGTDTEAFF | TGTGCCAGCAGTGAACCCGGGACAGACACTGAAGCTTTCTTT
few | TRBJ2-2 | 12 | . | TRBV29-1 | CSARANTGELFF | TGCAGCGCGCGGGCGAACACCGGGGAGCTGTTTTTT
. | TRBJ2-7 | 14 | . | TRBV30 | CAWSVTFSSYEQYF | TGTGCCTGGAGTGTGACATTTTCTTCCTACGAGCAGTACTTC
. | TRBJ1-5 | 15 | . | TRBV6-2/TRBV6-3 | CASSLLQGKIQPQHF | TGTGCCAGCAGCTTACTACAGGGTAAGATTCAGCCCCAGCATTTT
. | TRBJ1-5 | 14 | . | TRBV27 | CASSFSGANQPQHF | TGTGCCAGCAGTTTCTCAGGGGCCAATCAGCCCCAGCATTTT
few | TRBJ2-5 | 14 | TRBD2 | TRBV5-4 | CASSGGDGGETQYF | TGTGCCAGCAGCGGGGGGGACGGCGGGGAGACCCAGTACTTC
once | TRBJ1-6 | 15 | . | TRBV11-3 | CASSFSSQGGSPLHF | TGTGCCAGCAGCTTTAGTTCTCAGGGAGGTTCACCCCTCCACTTT
. | TRBJ1-5 | 22 | TRBD1 | TRBV6-7 | CASSYSTLGTGDSPHSNQPQHF | TGTGCCAGCAGTTATTCGACCCTTGGGACAGGGGATTCCCCTCATAGCAATCAGCCCCAGCATTTT
. | TRBJ2-1 | 11 | . | TRBV6-5 | CASSLRNEQFF | TGTGCCAGCAGCCTGAGAAATGAGCAGTTCTTC
. | TRBJ1-3 | 17 | TRBD1 | TRBV19 | CASPYPGQSASGNTIYF | TGTGCCAGTCCCTATCCGGGACAGAGCGCCTCTGGAAACACCATATATTTT
. | TRBJ2-5 | 16 | . | TRBV7-7 | CASSLRGSASVETQYF | TGTGCTAGCAGCCTAAGAGGTAGCGCGTCCGTCGAGACCCAGTACTTC
. | TRBJ1-1 | 16 | . | TRBV27 | CASSHDLRGYPTEAFF | TGTGCCAGCAGTCACGACCTTCGCGGTTATCCAACTGAAGCTTTCTTT
. | TRBJ1-2 | 12 | . | TRBV11-3 | CASSPEGYGYTF | TGTGCCAGCAGCCCGGAGGGCTATGGCTACACCTTC
. | TRBJ2-6 | 13 | . | TRBV12-3/TRBV12-4 | CASRLSGANVLTF | TGTGCCAGCAGACTCTCTGGGGCCAACGTCCTGACTTTC
. | TRBJ2-3 | 14 | . | TRBV27 | CASSRPGELDTQYF | TGTGCCAGCAGTCGCCCGGGGGAATTAGATACGCAGTATTTT
. | TRBJ2-5 | 16 | TRBD2 | TRBV6-2/TRBV6-3 | CASSYGSSGARQTQYF | TGTGCCAGCAGTTACGGAAGTAGCGGGGCTCGGCAGACCCAGTACTTC
. | TRBJ1-1 | 13 | . | TRBV5-4 | CASSSDRPGEAFF | TGTGCCAGCAGCTCCGACAGGCCGGGTGAAGCTTTCTTT
. | TRBJ1-6 | 16 | . | TRBV15 | CATSREYREPNSPLHF | TGTGCCACCAGCAGAGAATACCGGGAACCAAATTCACCCCTCCACTTT
. | TRBJ2-1 | 15 | TRBD2 | TRBV9 | CASSVALAGMNEQFF | TGTGCCAGCAGCGTAGCCCTAGCGGGGATGAATGAGCAGTTCTTC
. | TRBJ2-2 | 13 | . | TRBV10-2 | CASRAGTTGELFF | TGCGCCAGCAGGGCCGGGACAACCGGGGAGCTGTTTTTT
. | TRBJ2-7 | 15 | TRBD2 | TRBV3-1/TRBV3-2 | CASSQGLAGSYEQYF | TGTGCCAGCAGCCAAGGTCTAGCGGGGTCCTACGAGCAGTACTTC
. | TRBJ1-1 | 16 | . | TRBV5-1 | CASSLGWTAPNTEAFF | TGCGCCAGCAGCTTGGGGTGGACAGCTCCGAACACTGAAGCTTTCTTT
. | TRBJ2-3 | 14 | . | TRBV14 | CASSQTGSTDTQYF | TGTGCCAGCAGCCAAACAGGGAGCACAGATACGCAGTATTTT
. | TRBJ2-3 | 13 | . | TRBV29-1 | CITSRDSTDTQYF | TGCATTACGTCGCGGGACAGCACAGATACGCAGTATTTT
. | TRBJ1-3 | 15 | . | TRBV5-1 | CASSSDGASGNTIYF | TGCGCCAGCAGCTCCGACGGAGCCTCTGGAAACACCATATATTTT
. | TRBJ2-3 | 17 | . | TRBV7-7 | CASSLVGGGRGTDTQYF | TGTGCCAGCAGCTTGGTGGGCGGGGGCCGCGGTACAGATACGCAGTATTTT
few | TRBJ1-5 | 16 | . | TRBV9 | CASSVDHAYSNQPQHF | TGTGCCAGCAGCGTAGACCATGCGTATAGCAATCAGCCCCAGCATTTT
once | TRBJ1-3 | 16 | . | TRBV6-5 | CASSYDAETAGNTIYF | TGTGCCAGCAGTTACGATGCAGAGACTGCTGGAAACACCATATATTTT
. | TRBJ1-1 | 16 | TRBD1 | TRBV5-4 | CASSHGQGRMNTEAFF | TGTGCCAGCAGCCACGGACAGGGAAGGATGAACACTGAAGCTTTCTTT
. | TRBJ1-2 | 12 | . | TRBV5-8 | CASSLDAGGYTF | TGTGCCAGCAGCTTGGATGCGGGAGGCTACACCTTC
. | TRBJ2-2 | 12 | . | TRBV19 | CASSLVAGELFF | TGTGCCAGTAGTCTAGTAGCCGGGGAGCTGTTTTTT
. | TRBJ1-2 | 14 | . | TRBV10-3 | CAISEASRVGGYTF | TGTGCCATCAGTGAAGCATCCAGGGTTGGTGGCTACACCTTC
. | TRBJ1-2 | 13 | . | TRBV12-3/TRBV12-4 | CASSFTQSYGYTF | TGTGCCAGCAGTTTTACCCAGTCTTATGGCTACACCTTC
. | TRBJ1-2 | 13 | . | TRBV3-1/TRBV3-2 | CASSQQGGYGYTF | TGTGCCAGCAGCCAACAGGGTGGCTATGGCTACACCTTC
. | TRBJ2-2 | 16 | TRBD1 | TRBV7-6 | CASSFPGQGATGELFF | TGTGCCAGCAGCTTCCCGGGACAGGGGGCGACCGGGGAGCTGTTTTTT
. | TRBJ1-1 | 17 | TRBD1 | TRBV19 | CASSIRRQGVMNTEAFF | TGTGCCAGTAGTATCCGACGACAGGGGGTGATGAACACTGAAGCTTTCTTT
. | TRBJ1-5 | 15 | TRBD1 | TRBV7-2 | CASSPSGGAYQPQHF | TGTGCCAGCAGCCCCTCAGGGGGCGCATATCAGCCCCAGCATTTT